This record covers a single T cell receptor (beta chain). Its matching antigen is unknown. The source of the sample is a study of T cell responses to AZD1222 COVID-19 vaccine. The study, taken as a whole, reports: Among spike-specific TCRs, nearly half reportedly target unmutated variant regions. Spike was spanned by vaccine-associated CD4 TCRs, which were dominant at 160-218 and 743-854.

The method was immunoSEQ multiplex PCR; TCRdb's version includes in-frame clones alone and lacks a portion of them. The sample records 110,000 to 150,000 clones, over 90% being singletons. Germline V lookup: CDR1 MRHNA, CDR2 SNTAGT. V shed 5 bases and J 4 bases; nucleotides not matched to a gene: 10. This CDR3 has 16 residues. V is TRBV6-4 and J is TRBJ1-2; 10 bases align to TRBD1. The TCR was taken from an adult in good health. The starting material was peripheral blood, obtained on day 0 of AZD1222 vaccination. As DNA, the CDR3 is TGTGCCAGCAGTTCGACAGGGGGCATAGAGGTCTATGGCTACACCTTC. It codes for CASSSTGGIEVYGYTF.